This entry concerns a single TCR beta chain. CDR1 MNHEY and CDR2 SMNVEV come from the germline V gene (reference sequence). The CDR3 contains 16 residues. V shed 5 bases, J shed 6 bases, and the junction held 8 bases outside the gene matches. These data are taken from a study of T cells after yellow fever vaccination. The overall study: Investigators sorted EM, EMRA, CM and Tscm memory subsets, relying on CD3, CD45RA, CCR7 and CD95.

TCRdb re-called the 5' RACE reads through MiXCR, storing one row per CDR3 protein. The sample holds some 16,000 distinct CDR3 sequences, about 4.1% seen once. This TCR was sampled from a man aged 25-40 years who received the YFV17D yellow fever vaccine. Source: PBMCs, either bulk or a sorted T-cell subset (CD4+, CD8+, memory, or dextramer-sorted; not recorded which), taken 15 days after the yellow fever booster vaccination. The chain couples TRBV27 to TRBJ2-1; 12 bases are a match to TRBD2. The CDR3 DNA is TGTGCCAGCAGTCCGCCTACTAGCGGGAGGATCAATGAGCAGTTCTTC. Its translation: CASSPPTSGRINEQFF.